Presented here are 21 T cell receptor beta chains from one specimen sequenced in a study of blood T cell repertoires in COVID-19. Profiling relied on immunoSEQ multiplex PCR, and the TCRdb table lists in-frame clones only, not all of them. The table records 380,000 or so clones, 70% to 90% of them present only once. The material sequenced was PBMCs or T cells enriched from blood (not recorded which). Receptor source: a woman aged 40 to 50 with acute COVID-19.

The V call is TRBV18, the J call TRBJ1-3, with 11 bases identical to TRBD1. CDR1 is KGHSH and CDR2 is LQKENI in the germline V gene. V was clipped by 3 bases and J by 8 bases; unmatched bases: 3. The CDR3 runs to 14 residues. The CDR3 DNA reads TGTGCCAGCTCACCGCCGGGACAGGGGGACACCATATATTTT. It encodes CASSPPGQGDTIYF.

The rearrangement joins TRBV2 to TRBJ2-3; TRBD2 matches at 7 bases. Per the germline V gene, CDR1 is SNHLY and CDR2 is FYNNEI. J lost 5 bases, V lost 2 bases, and 4 bases had no gene match. The CDR3 runs to 14 residues. The CDR3 DNA is TGTGCCAGCAGTGAAAGCGGGGTCCTAGATACGCAGTATTTT. This gives the protein CASSESGVLDTQYF.

This chain joins TRBV6-4 and TRBJ1-2; 7 bases align to TRBD1. The CDR3 is 15 amino acids. Losses at the gene ends were 5 bases for V and 6 bases for J; bases not matched to a gene: 12. The V gene's germline CDR1 is MRHNA and CDR2 SNTAGT. The CDR3 spells CASSNSFPTGHGYTF. In nucleotides, the CDR3 is TGTGCCAGCAGTAATTCCTTTCCGACAGGGCATGGCTACACCTTC.

V gene TRBV7-2 combines with J gene TRBJ2-1; the D gene is possibly TRBD1 (6 bases). The CDR3 is made up of 15 amino acids. Germline V CDR1 and CDR2: SGHTA, FQGNSA. The V and J ends lost 3 bases and 6 bases respectively, with 15 bases between them. The CDR3 is CASSFSRKQGNEQFF. DNA of the CDR3: TGTGCCAGCAGCTTCAGTAGAAAACAGGGCAATGAGCAGTTCTTC.

The chain carries TRBV10-3 and TRBJ2-3; weak D call: TRBD2 (5 bases). The CDR3 contains 12 residues. Trimming shortened V by 7 bases and J by 4 bases, and 9 bases separated the two germline ends. The germline V gene has CDR1 ENHRY and CDR2 SYGVKD. DNA for the CDR3: TGTGCCATCACCAGCGGCCCAGATACGCAGTATTTT. Amino acids: CAITSGPDTQYF.

The chain has TRBV20-1 and TRBJ1-5; the D gene is possibly TRBD1 (5 bases). CDR3 length: 14 residues. Trimming cost V 3 bases and J 5 bases, with 14 bases left between them. Germline-derived CDR1 and CDR2 are DFQATT and SNEGSKA (reference sequence). The chain's CDR3 is CSASSGVWDQPQHF. The CDR3 DNA reads TGCAGTGCTAGTTCGGGGGTATGGGATCAGCCCCAGCATTTT.

The chain couples TRBV24-1 to TRBJ2-1, with 7 positions matching TRBD1. Losses at the gene ends were 7 bases for V and 8 bases for J; bases not matched to a gene: 7. Germline CDR1 KGHDR, CDR2 SFDVKD. The CDR3 extends over 13 amino acids. This chain's CDR3 is CATSYRQGDEQFF. The DNA for the CDR3 is TGTGCCACCAGCTACAGGCAGGGGGATGAGCAGTTCTTC.

This clone was seen a single time. The J gene is TRBJ1-1, the V gene TRBV5-1, with 9 bases matching TRBD1. The CDR3 length is 14 residues. V trimming: 3 bases; J trimming: 5 bases; junction bases outside the gene matches: 5. Germline V lookup: CDR1 SGHRS, CDR2 YFSETQ. This CDR3 is CASSWGQGRTEAFF. For the CDR3, the DNA is TGCGCCAGCAGCTGGGGACAGGGTCGGACTGAAGCTTTCTTT. Variable domain in full (rest from reference TRBV5-1 and TRBJ1-1): KAGVTQTPRYLIKTRGQQVTLSCSPISGHRSVSWYQQTPGQGLQFLFEYFSETQRNKGNFPGRFSGRQFSNSRSEMNVSTLELGDSALYLCASSWGQGRTEAFFGQGTRLTVV.

The V gene is TRBV30, the J gene TRBJ2-2; 8 bases align to TRBD2. The CDR3 has 14 residues. The germline CDR1 and CDR2 sequences are GTSNPN and SVGIG (reference sequence). Trimming cost V 3 bases and J 6 bases; bases outside gene matches: 6. The CDR3 coding sequence is TGTGCCTGGAGAGCCCGGGGGGGCCCCGGGGAGCTGTTTTTT. Its protein product is CAWRARGGPGELFF.

This chain links TRBV19 with TRBJ1-2; TRBD1 is a possible D gene (6 bases). Trimming pared 3 bases from V and 4 bases from J, leaving 15 bases between. This CDR3 is 15 amino acids long. Germline lookup yields CDR1 LNHDA and CDR2 SQIVND (reference sequence). CDR3 sequence reads: CASSIARGALYGYTF. The CDR3 region has the DNA TGTGCCAGTAGTATTGCCCGGGGGGCCCTCTATGGCTACACCTTC.

The J gene is TRBJ2-7, the V gene TRBV7-9; 8 nucleotides align to TRBD2. The CDR3 totals 16 residues. Germline trimming cut 3 bases from V and 6 bases from J; bases unmatched to any gene: 13. Per the germline V gene, CDR1 is SEHNR and CDR2 is FQNEAQ (reference sequence). The CDR3 nucleotides are TGTGCCAGCAGCTTCGGGAGGCGGGGGGCACGGACCGAGCAGTACTTC. This encodes CASSFGRRGARTEQYF.

The gene calls are TRBV30 and TRBJ1-4; D is ambiguous. V dropped 2 bases and J dropped 8 bases, with 15 bases sitting between them. CDR3 length equals 14 residues. Germline-derived CDR1 and CDR2 are GTSNPN and SVGIG (reference sequence). In nucleotides, the CDR3 is TGTGCCTGGAGTAAGGAGGGAGCGGGGGAAAAACTGTTTTTT. It codes for CAWSKEGAGEKLFF.

The CDR3 reads CASSVDSNEKLFF. CDR3 DNA sequence: TGTGCCAGCAGCGTCGACAGTAATGAAAAACTGTTTTTT. The chain is built from TRBV7-9 and TRBJ1-4; D possibly corresponds to TRBD1 (5 bases). V gave up 5 bases and J gave up 4 bases, with 8 bases separating them. This CDR3 contains 13 residues. Germline values: CDR1 SEHNR, CDR2 FQNEAQ (reference sequence).

The gene calls are TRBV28 and TRBJ1-4, with 9 bases that match TRBD1. After removal of 4 bases from V and 5 bases from J, the junction contained 5 bases not matched to a gene. The CDR3 has 15 amino acids. Germline assignment: CDR1 MDHEN and CDR2 SYDVKM. CDR3 amino acids: CASSSSGQGNEKLFF. The CDR3, as DNA: TGTGCCAGCAGTTCCTCGGGACAGGGAAATGAAAAACTGTTTTTT.

The V and J genes are TRBV19 and TRBJ1-5, with a tentative D call TRBD1 (6 bases). V lost 3 bases to trimming and J lost 2 bases, with 11 bases between them. This CDR3 has 15 residues. Germline lookup yields CDR1 LNHDA and CDR2 SQIVND (reference sequence). CDR3 region: CASSIQSGGNQPQHF. Written as DNA, the CDR3 is TGTGCCAGTAGTATTCAATCAGGGGGCAATCAGCCCCAGCATTTT.

This chain joins TRBV19 and TRBJ1-1; 7 nucleotides agree with TRBD1. The V gene's germline CDR1 is LNHDA and CDR2 SQIVND (reference sequence). Losses at the gene ends were 0 bases for V and 4 bases for J; bases not matched to a gene: 8. The CDR3 extends over 16 amino acids. CDR3 sequence: CASSIDKTGKITEAFF. The CDR3 DNA follows: TGTGCCAGTAGTATAGATAAGACAGGGAAAATCACTGAAGCTTTCTTT.

The chain has TRBV11-2 and TRBJ2-5; possibly TRBD2 for D (5 bases). The germline V and J ends were trimmed by 1 base and 0 bases, with 18 bases remaining between them. Germline assignment: CDR1 SGHAT and CDR2 FQNNGV. The CDR3 contains 18 residues. Here the CDR3 reads CASSLVSWAQRDQETQYF. CDR3 nucleotide sequence: TGTGCCAGCAGCTTAGTATCATGGGCCCAGAGGGACCAAGAGACCCAGTACTTC.

V gene TRBV2 combines with J gene TRBJ1-2; D is unclear. This CDR3 is built from 12 residues. Germline CDR1 SNHLY, CDR2 FYNNEI. Between the trimmed V and J ends, which lost 2 bases and 5 bases, there was a span of 6 bases. Here the CDR3 reads CASSERVYGYTF. In nucleotides, the CDR3 is TGTGCCAGCAGTGAACGGGTTTATGGCTACACCTTC.

The chain combines TRBV11-2 with TRBJ2-1; D remains unclear. The CDR3 extends over 11 amino acids. From germline, CDR1 is SGHAT and CDR2 FQNNGV. Trimming left V 5 bases short and J 4 bases short, with 3 bases between. The CDR3 coding sequence is TGTGCCAGCAGCCGGTACAATGAGCAGTTCTTC. Residues: CASSRYNEQFF.

The chain has TRBV9 and TRBJ1-1; a weak D match, TRBD1 (6 bases). The CDR3 has 15 residues. Trimming took off 3 bases at V and 1 base at J, with 13 bases between the two ends. Germline V CDR1 and CDR2: SGDLS, YYNGEE. In DNA form, the CDR3 reads TGTGCCAGCAGCGCCTCGGGACACCCGAACACTGAAGCTTTCTTT. As protein: CASSASGHPNTEAFF.

The V call is TRBV24-1, the J call TRBJ2-1; 15 nucleotides line up with TRBD2. J lost 0 bases, V lost 1 base, and 3 bases had no gene match. Germline CDR1 reads KGHDR; CDR2 reads SFDVKD. The CDR3 runs 19 residues. The CDR3 sequence: CATSDLGLAGGSSYNEQFF. CDR3 bases: TGTGCCACCAGTGATTTAGGACTAGCGGGGGGGAGCTCCTACAATGAGCAGTTCTTC.